This entry describes one T cell receptor beta chain. This sample stems from a study of blood T cell repertoires in COVID-19. Study-wide context: The United States, Italy and Spain provided the acute and convalescent COVID-19 samples. Sources were T cells, B-cell-depleted T cells, or PBMCs; the material itself was cDNA or gDNA.

Authors' data handling: Amplification with reference gene primers provided the estimates of nucleated cell counts. Data came from immunoSEQ multiplex PCR; TCRdb stores just in-frame clones and leaves some out. Clone size and the V and J calls come from that table; the DNA yielded D and trimming. The table shows over 150,000 clones, with 78% occurring only once. The V gene end was trimmed by 3 bases and the J gene end by 5 bases; junction bases not matched to a gene: 9. This CDR3 comprises 16 residues. The germline V gene has CDR1 MNHEY and CDR2 SMNVEV (reference sequence). The genes are TRBV27 and TRBJ2-2; 7 bases fit TRBD2. The sequence was collected from a man older than 75 with acute or convalescent COVID-19. The sample comprised peripheral blood. For the CDR3, the DNA is TGTGCCAGCAGTTTCCGTAATCCCGGGGGGACCGGGGAGCTGTTTTTT. Its protein product is CASSFRNPGGTGELFF.